Included here is one T cell receptor beta chain sequence, with context. Its antigen is undetermined. The sample belongs to a study of T cell responses to AZD1222 COVID-19 vaccine. About the research overall: The study pooled second doses at about 4 or about 12 weeks. Findings and caveats of the study: Close to half of all spike-specific TCRs reportedly target regions of the variants that are unmutated.

TCRdb's table, derived via immunoSEQ multiplex PCR, lists solely in-frame clones and lacks some. This sample has 95,000 to 150,000 clones, with 70% to 90% found just once. The germline V and J ends were trimmed by 0 bases and 5 bases, with 10 bases remaining between them. Germline values: CDR1 LGHDT, CDR2 YNNKEL (reference sequence). This CDR3 spans 15 amino acids. The sequence came from an adult in good health. Sequenced here: peripheral blood, sampled on day 0 of AZD1222 vaccination. The rearrangement joins TRBV3-1 (or the pseudogene TRBV3-2) to TRBJ2-2; no firm D call. The DNA of the CDR3 is TGTGCCAGCAGCCAAGAGGGTCGTCGGACCGGGGAGCTGTTTTTT. Amino acid sequence: CASSQEGRRTGELFF.